This record concerns one T cell receptor beta chain sequence. Its antigen specificity is not known. One base away there is no much larger clone; base qualities are not given. The sample belongs to a study of blood T cell repertoires in COVID-19 (dated by TCRdb to 2019 to 2021). Some background on the complete study: Samples from collaborators originated in the United States, Italy and Spain and spanned both the acute and convalescent phases of COVID-19. The material from the prospective study consisted of cDNA or gDNA derived from T cells, B-cell-depleted T cells, or PBMCs. Deeply sampled blood TCRbeta repertoires from subjects exposed to, actively infected with, or recovered from COVID-19 were included in the dataset. The repertoires were released in a freely available public database meant as a resource for research on the immune response to SARS-CoV-2. The samples were drawn from two sources: the first 160 participants of the ongoing ImmuneRACE study, and some 1,300 subjects contributed by 6 global collaborators. The sample metadata nearly always contained a de-identified subject ID, COVID-19 status, age in years and sex. HLA class I and class II types, where available, came from metadata supplied by the sample provider rather than from assay-based typing.

TCRbeta CDR3 regions were amplified from genomic DNA by means of the immunoSEQ Assay, a bias-controlled multiplex PCR. As for the authors' bioinformatics: Within the assay, amplification of reference gene primers was used to estimate how many nucleated cells each sample contained. To quantify the absolute abundance of each unique TCRbeta CDR3 rearrangement, sequence reads were collapsed and filtered. For each sample, productive Simpson clonality was calculated by taking the square root of Simpson's diversity index across productive rearrangements. What TCRdb holds here is the immuneACCESS table cut down to in-frame rearrangements. Part of the clones is not present; checked against another copy, under half of the missing clones reflect an unresolved V gene, and the others are unexplained. The V and J calls and the clone size are those of that table, but D and trimming were determined from the DNA. Within this sample are 110,000 to 150,000 clones, with over 75% of them counted one time only. Over 4% of the sample lies in the top ten.

Counted from cysteine to phenylalanine, this CDR3 has 16 amino acids. Of all the DNA, just the CDR3 is kept, 48 bases in frame from base 1. The germline ends are 18 bases apart after V is trimmed by 10 bases and J by 0 bases. CDR1 KGHDR and CDR2 SFDVKD are derived from the germline V gene. The collaborating institutions used their own protocols to collect whole blood in K2EDTA tubes. For TCRbeta analysis, collaborators shipped samples as frozen whole blood, isolated PBMCs, or DNA extracted from either of those sample types. Beyond this particular receptor, the publication reports: The amount of clinical and demographic metadata varied by source and participant and was provided uncurated.

The chain was built from TRBV24-1 and TRBJ1-5, and TRBD1 may be the D gene, going by 5 matching bases. This clonotype was obtained from a woman aged 45-65 years with acute or convalescent COVID-19. The sequenced sample consisted of peripheral blood. The CDR3 protein is CATQDAHGASNQPQHF. DNA sequence: TGTGCCACGCAGGACGCTCATGGGGCTAGCAATCAGCCCCAGCATTTT.